The clone carrying this T cell receptor (beta chain) was counted at least ten times. Antigen: not known. These data come from a study of neurological immune-mediated disorders. CDR1 and CDR2 (germline): DFQATT, SNEGSKA (reference sequence). The V and J ends lost 1 base and 3 bases, in that order; junction bases with no gene match: 13. CDR3 length equals 17 residues. TCRdb redid the calling of the 5' RACE reads with MiXCR, one entry per CDR3 protein. The sample consists of about 59,000 distinct CDR3 sequences, under 4.5% of them appearing once. Findings and limits, study-wide: Across subjects, no CDR3 amino acid sequence appeared in expanded clones of more than one subject, a finding that suggested private repertoires in all groups. While HTLV-1-associated myelopathy showed the greatest TCR clonal expansion, multiple sclerosis showed the least, falling below healthy controls.

This clonotype was obtained from a woman aged 25 to 39 with multiple sclerosis. V and J are TRBV20-1 and TRBJ2-7; TRBD2 matches 9 bases. The sequenced sample consisted of PBMCs. CDR3 nucleotide sequence: TGCAGTGCTAGAGCGGCCCACCCGACTAGCGGCTTCTACGAGCAGTACTTC. Translation: CSARAAHPTSGFYEQYF.